This passage covers 22 T cell receptor beta chains from one sample sequenced in a study of tumor-infiltrating lymphocytes in localized non-small cell lung cancer. The table came from immunoSEQ multiplex PCR; TCRdb's copy has only in-frame clones and leaves some out. The sample holds over 14,000 clones, 65% to 90% seen once. The sample was lung tumor tissue. These receptors were obtained from a human donor with non-small cell lung cancer.

This clone has just one count. V gene TRBV7-9 combines with J gene TRBJ1-2, with D unclear. V lost 5 bases, J lost 1 base, and 5 bases lay in between. This CDR3 region has 12 residues. Germline CDR1 is SEHNR and CDR2 is FQNEAQ (reference sequence). The CDR3 sequence: CASSRDNYGYTF. In nucleotides, the CDR3 is TGTGCCAGCAGCAGGGATAACTATGGCTACACCTTC.

The chain carries TRBV7-9 and TRBJ1-2; D is ambiguous. This CDR3 comprises 16 residues. The V end was cut by 5 bases, the J end by 2 bases, with 18 bases between. CDR1 is SEHNR, CDR2 FQNEAQ, per germline (reference sequence). The CDR3 reads CASSPIGWEKNYGYTF. The CDR3, as DNA: TGTGCCAGCAGCCCGATCGGTTGGGAGAAGAACTATGGCTACACCTTC.

This clone was counted a single time. The V call is TRBV5-1, the J call TRBJ1-1; no clear D. The V gene lost 1 base and the J gene lost 10 bases, with 17 bases spanning the gap. Germline V gene data show CDR1 as SGHRS and CDR2 as YFSETQ. The CDR3 sequence is 14 residues long. DNA for the CDR3: TGCGCCAGCAGCTTGTTGGGTCCGACGGCTACAGCTTTCTTT. This codes for CASSLLGPTATAFF.

The chain links TRBV10-3 to TRBJ2-7, with D possibly TRBD1 on 5 matching bases. Germline V CDR1 and CDR2: ENHRY, SYGVKD. The CDR3 extends over 13 amino acids. The V end was cut by 6 bases, the J end by 2 bases, with 11 bases between. CDR3 bases: TGTGCCATCAGGGGGCTCGGTGCCTACGAGCAGTACTTC. Residues: CAIRGLGAYEQYF.

The rearrangement uses TRBV28 and TRBJ1-2; possible D gene TRBD1, 6 bases. The CDR3 has 14 residues. The germline gives CDR1 MDHEN, CDR2 SYDVKM. V gave up 9 bases and J gave up 6 bases, with 20 bases separating them. DNA for the CDR3: TGTGCCAGTCACCGGCCCGGTGGGGGGCATGGCTACACCTTC. Its protein product is CASHRPGGGHGYTF.

This clone was recorded a few times. The chain employs TRBV5-4 and TRBJ1-2; 8 positions match TRBD1. CDR1 is SGHNT and CDR2 is YYREEE in the germline V gene (reference sequence). This CDR3 has 13 residues. Trimming removed 5 bases from V and 2 bases from J; junction bases left unmatched: 2. The CDR3 nucleotides are TGTGCCAGCAGAACAGGGGGAAACTATGGCTACACCTTC. Protein: CASRTGGNYGYTF. Based on the CDR3 plus reference TRBV5-4 and TRBJ1-2, the full variable domain is ETGVTQSPTHLIKTRGQQVTLRCSSQSGHNTVSWYQQALGQGPQFIFQYYREEENGRGNFPPRFSGLQFPNYSSELNVNALELDDSALYLCASRTGGNYGYTFGSGTRLTVV.

The V gene is TRBV5-1, the J gene TRBJ2-7, with D possibly matching TRBD1 (6 bases). Germline V gene sequence: CDR1 SGHRS, CDR2 YFSETQ. Trimming pared 0 bases from V and 3 bases from J, leaving 13 bases between. The CDR3 loop spans 15 amino acids. In nucleotides, the CDR3 is TGCGCCAGCAGCTTGGGTGCAGGGGAGTTCTACGAGCAGTACTTC. Protein: CASSLGAGEFYEQYF. Variable domain in full (rest from reference TRBV5-1 and TRBJ2-7): KAGVTQTPRYLIKTRGQQVTLSCSPISGHRSVSWYQQTPGQGLQFLFEYFSETQRNKGNFPGRFSGRQFSNSRSEMNVSTLELGDSALYLCASSLGAGEFYEQYFGPGTRLTVT.

This rearrangement joins TRBV2 to TRBJ2-2; 10 positions agree with TRBD1. The CDR3 has 14 residues. Germline values: CDR1 SNHLY, CDR2 FYNNEI. V was pared by 5 bases and J by 5 bases, with 2 bases of the junction left unmatched. The DNA of the CDR3 is TGTGCCAGCAGTCGACAGGGGGCAACCGGGGAGCTGTTTTTT. This gives the protein CASSRQGATGELFF.

The V gene is TRBV25-1, the J gene TRBJ2-3, with 9 bases that match TRBD2. There are 14 residues in the CDR3. CDR1 and CDR2 from the germline V gene are MGHDK and SYGVNS. J gave up 5 bases and V 5 bases, and 5 bases lay outside the gene matches. CDR3 nucleotides: TGTGCCAGCAGTCGCGGGGGGGAGGTAGATACGCAGTATTTT. This gives the protein CASSRGGEVDTQYF. The full variable domain, rest sourced from reference TRBV25-1 and TRBJ2-3, is EADIYQTPRYLVIGTGKKITLECSQTMGHDKMYWYQQDPGMELHLIHYSYGVNSTEKGDLSSESTVSRIRTEHFPLTLESARPSHTSQYLCASSRGGEVDTQYFGPGTRLTVL.

This chain joins TRBV30 and TRBJ2-6, with no clear D. Trimming stripped 3 bases from V and 5 bases from J, with 8 bases between. The CDR3 totals 13 residues. CDR1 is GTSNPN and CDR2 is SVGIG in the germline V gene (reference sequence). CDR3 DNA sequence: TGTGCCTGGAGGCTCAGCCGGGCCAACGTCCTGACTTTC. Its translation: CAWRLSRANVLTF.

This rearrangement joins TRBV29-1 to TRBJ1-1, with TRBD1 identical over 11 bases. This CDR3 has 13 residues. Unmatched junction bases numbered 7, after V lost 7 bases and J lost 6 bases. CDR1 and CDR2 from the germline V gene are SQVTM and ANQGSEA. This CDR3 reads CSAGQGARPEAFF. CDR3 DNA sequence: TGCAGCGCTGGACAGGGGGCGAGGCCTGAAGCTTTCTTT.

The J gene is TRBJ2-1, the V gene TRBV7-7, with TRBD2 matching over 8 bases. Trimming took 3 bases from V and 8 from J; bases not matched to a gene: 6. The CDR3 covers 14 residues. The germline V gene has CDR1 SSHAT and CDR2 FNYEAQ (reference sequence). The CDR3 region has the DNA TGTGCCAGCAGCTTTGGGACTAGTGGCGATGAGCAGTTCTTC. Amino acid sequence: CASSFGTSGDEQFF.

The genes are TRBV11-2 and TRBJ1-1; 8 bases fit TRBD1. The CDR3 extends over 14 amino acids. CDR1 is SGHAT and CDR2 is FQNNGV in the germline V gene. V lost 5 bases, J lost 6 bases, and 8 bases stayed unmatched. Here the CDR3 DNA reads TGTGCCAGCAGCCCTGGACAGGGTCTACCTGAAGCTTTCTTT. It translates to CASSPGQGLPEAFF.

The chain employs TRBV19 and TRBJ2-5, with D maybe TRBD2 (7 bases). The CDR3 covers 14 residues. The germline V gene encodes CDR1 LNHDA and CDR2 SQIVND (reference sequence). V lost 3 bases and J 5 bases, leaving 13 bases between the germline ends. CDR3 in amino acids: CASSIGGAAETQYF. In nucleotides, the CDR3 is TGTGCCAGTAGTATTGGGGGGGCAGCGGAGACCCAGTACTTC.

V is TRBV5-1 and J is TRBJ2-7; D is possibly TRBD2 (6 bases). From germline, CDR1 is SGHRS and CDR2 YFSETQ. The CDR3 totals 14 residues. The V end lost 1 base, the J end lost 7 bases, and 15 bases lay between the germline ends. The CDR3 nucleotides read TGCGCCAGCAGCTTGTTAAGGGAAGGAGGGGAGCAGTACTTC. Amino acids: CASSLLREGGEQYF.

This chain joins TRBV10-3 and TRBJ1-2; TRBD1 matches at 9 bases. The V segment lost 1 base and the J segment 2 bases; nucleotides outside the gene matches: 5. CDR1 and CDR2 (germline): ENHRY, SYGVKD. The CDR3 is 16 residues long. The DNA for the CDR3 is TGTGCCATCAGTGAGTTCCGGACAGGGGCCAACTATGGCTACACCTTC. Protein sequence: CAISEFRTGANYGYTF.

The V call is TRBV29-1, the J call TRBJ2-1; 7 bases are a match to TRBD1. The CDR3 extends over 14 amino acids. The V and J ends lost 1 base and 8 bases, in that order; junction bases with no gene match: 8. Germline CDR1 reads SQVTM; CDR2 reads ANQGSEA. This CDR3 reads CSVEGDRAQDEQFF. As DNA, the CDR3 is TGCAGCGTTGAAGGTGACAGGGCTCAAGATGAGCAGTTCTTC.

The V call is TRBV9, the J call TRBJ2-7; D is tentatively TRBD1 or TRBD2 (5 bases each). The V gene's germline CDR1 is SGDLS and CDR2 YYNGEE. The CDR3 is 16 amino acids. V gave up 4 bases and J gave up 0 bases, with 17 bases separating them. In DNA, the CDR3 is TGTGCCAGCAGCCCAGGGATTGGGACGGGCTCCTACGAGCAGTACTTC. Translated: CASSPGIGTGSYEQYF.

The chain employs TRBV27 and TRBJ1-2; possibly TRBD1 for D (6 bases). In germline, CDR1 is MNHEY, CDR2 SMNVEV (reference sequence). Between the trimmed V and J ends, which lost 3 bases and 2 bases, there was a span of 10 bases. The CDR3 is 14 amino acids. This CDR3 reads CASSLKGGNYGYTF. CDR3 sequence (DNA): TGTGCCAGCAGTTTGAAGGGGGGAAACTATGGCTACACCTTC.

This clone has only a few counts. V is TRBV29-1 and J is TRBJ2-7; D might be TRBD1 or TRBD2, each matching 6 bases. Trimming took 6 bases from V and 2 from J, leaving 17 bases between them. This CDR3 is built from 14 residues. Germline CDR1 is SQVTM and CDR2 is ANQGSEA. The CDR3 loop is CSVAPSGAAYEQYF. The CDR3 region has the DNA TGCAGCGTGGCCCCTTCGGGGGCCGCCTACGAGCAGTACTTC.

The chain combines TRBV5-1 with TRBJ2-7; 9 bases match TRBD2. CDR1 SGHRS and CDR2 YFSETQ come from the germline V gene. This CDR3 has 16 amino acids. The V segment lost 0 bases and the J segment 3 bases; nucleotides outside the gene matches: 7. Here the CDR3 DNA reads TGCGCCAGCAGCTTGGGGCGAGCGGGAGGTCTCTACGAGCAGTACTTC. It yields the protein CASSLGRAGGLYEQYF.

This chain links TRBV7-2 with TRBJ1-4; unclear D gene. V was clipped by 5 bases and J by 1 base, with 11 bases between them. The V gene's germline CDR1 is SGHTA and CDR2 FQGNSA. This CDR3 contains 15 residues. The CDR3 DNA sequence: TGTGCCAGCAGCCCCTCTGGAGAAACTAATGAAAAACTGTTTTTT. Translation: CASSPSGETNEKLFF.